This paragraph covers one TCR beta chain sequence. Its target antigen remains unknown. No per-base quality is available; no much larger clone lies one base away. Trimming at the junction amounts to 6 bases on V and 3 bases on J, and the germline ends lie 11 bases apart. Counted from cysteine to phenylalanine, this CDR3 has 14 amino acids. The CDR3 DNA has 42 bases and is translated from base 1. CDR1 and CDR2 (LNHDA, SQIVND) derive from the germline V gene (reference sequence). The sample's time point label, decoded: about 28 days (+/-7) after the second vaccine dose. Because spike-specific TCR depth and breadth did not differ between the two schedules, AZD1222 recipients who got a second dose at roughly 4 weeks were pooled with those who got a second dose at roughly 12 weeks. Samples from vaccinated people were obtained from the UK trials COV001 and COV002, which included a single-blind randomized controlled phase 2/3 trial of AZD1222 (ChAdOx1 nCoV-19) in healthy adults. For TCRbeta chain sequencing, PBMC samples from trial participants were taken at day 0 and at day 28 after the second dose.

These data are taken from a study of T cell responses to AZD1222 COVID-19 vaccine (dated by TCRdb to about 2021). General notes on the study: A total of about 230 trial participants underwent TCR sequencing, of whom some 210 received two doses of AZD1222 and some 25 received two doses of the MenACWY control vaccine. Trial participants were enrolled by age into subgroups of 18-55, 56-69 and 70-plus years, and roughly 150, 30 and 60 TCR-sequenced participants, respectively, were included in these subgroups. General study outcomes and caveats: Because no day 14 peak-response samples were available, repertoires were characterized only after the peak T cell response. After two AZD1222 doses, both the breadth and the depth of spike-specific TCRs were significantly higher than at day 0 and than in MenACWY recipients. The 56-69-year group was small, and its depth increase did not reach significance, likely because of low power. Nearly half of unique spike-specific TCRs reportedly recognized epitopes outside regions mutated in the B.1.351 and B.1.1.7 variants. Participants were mostly white British and included more females than males, and it was suggested by the authors that clonal diversity may have been underestimated. Conclusions about previously exposed vaccinees were limited because only six or seven AZD1222 recipients were SARS-CoV-2 seropositive at baseline. CD4 TCRs associated with the vaccine covered the entire spike protein, and the dominant responses were in regions 160-218 and 743-854.

The CDR3 regions of human TCRbeta chains were analyzed by immunosequencing. The study's processing was this. Repertoire TCRs were matched against a reference library of SARS-CoV-2-specific TCRs generated with the MIRA antigen-specificity platform. Breadth was defined as the fraction of unique TCRs that were SARS-CoV-2-associated, and depth was defined as the fraction of total T cells that were SARS-CoV-2-associated. Using the MIRA data, each spike-specific TCR was assigned both to the spike region to which the TCR was reactive and to a CD4 or CD8 class. Log10-transformed breadth and depth values were compared by one-way ANOVA with Sidak's multiple comparisons tests. The source is immuneACCESS, and TCRdb retained only in-frame sequences with V and J called. Part of the clones is not carried over; for the studies checked, unresolved V genes explain less than half of this, and the remainder is unexplained. For V, J and clone size, that table is used; D and trimming come from the DNA. For this sample the table gives fewer than 120,000 clones, of which more than 90% were detected only once. Clones ranked in the top ten supply more than 2% of the sample.

The V and J genes are TRBV19 and TRBJ1-4; the D gene identity is not certain. Source: peripheral blood, taken 28 days after the second AZD1222 dose. The TCR originated in an adult who received the AZD1222 COVID-19 vaccine. CDR3 sequence: CASRKEVANEKLFF. The DNA sequence follows: TGTGCCAGTAGAAAGGAGGTGGCTAATGAAAAACTGTTTTTT.